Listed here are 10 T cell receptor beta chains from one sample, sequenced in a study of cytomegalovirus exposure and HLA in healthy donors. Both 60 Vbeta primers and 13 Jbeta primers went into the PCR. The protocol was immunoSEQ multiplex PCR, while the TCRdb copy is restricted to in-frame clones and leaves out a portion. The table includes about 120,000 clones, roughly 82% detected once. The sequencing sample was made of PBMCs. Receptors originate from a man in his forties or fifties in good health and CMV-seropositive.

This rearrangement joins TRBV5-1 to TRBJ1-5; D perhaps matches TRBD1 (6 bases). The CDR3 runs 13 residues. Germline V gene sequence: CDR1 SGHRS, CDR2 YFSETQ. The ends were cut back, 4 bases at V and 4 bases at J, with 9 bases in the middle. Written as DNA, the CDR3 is TGCGCCAGCAGCCCTGACAGGAATCAGCCCCAGCATTTT. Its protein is CASSPDRNQPQHF.

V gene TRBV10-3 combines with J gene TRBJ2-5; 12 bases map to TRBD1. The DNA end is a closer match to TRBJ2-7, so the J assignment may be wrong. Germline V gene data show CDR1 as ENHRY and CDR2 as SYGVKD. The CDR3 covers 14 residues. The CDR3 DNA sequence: TGTGCCTCCAACCCCGGGACAGGGGGCGACGAGCAGTACTTC. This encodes CASNPGTGGDEQYF.

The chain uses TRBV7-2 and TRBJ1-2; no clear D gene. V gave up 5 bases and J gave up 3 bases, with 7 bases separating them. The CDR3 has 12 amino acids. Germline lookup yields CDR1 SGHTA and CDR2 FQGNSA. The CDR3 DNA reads TGTGCCAGCAGCCCCCAGGACTATGGCTACACCTTC. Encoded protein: CASSPQDYGYTF.

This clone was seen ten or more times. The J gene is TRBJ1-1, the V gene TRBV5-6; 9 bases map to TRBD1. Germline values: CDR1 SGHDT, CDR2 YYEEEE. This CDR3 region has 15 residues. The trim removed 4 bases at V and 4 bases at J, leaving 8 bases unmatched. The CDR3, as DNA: TGTGCCAGCAGCCCCACAGGGGGCGTGGGCACTGAAGCTTTCTTT. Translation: CASSPTGGVGTEAFF. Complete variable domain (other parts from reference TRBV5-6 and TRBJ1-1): DAGVTQSPTHLIKTRGQQVTLRCSPKSGHDTVSWYQQALGQGPQFIFQYYEEEERQRGNFPDRFSGHQFPNYSSELNVNALLLGDSALYLCASSPTGGVGTEAFFGQGTRLTVV.

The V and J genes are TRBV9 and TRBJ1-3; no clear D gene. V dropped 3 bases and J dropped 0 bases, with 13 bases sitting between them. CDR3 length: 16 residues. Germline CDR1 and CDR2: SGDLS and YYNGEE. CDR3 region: CASSGVQSFSGNTIYF. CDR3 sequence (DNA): TGTGCCAGCAGCGGAGTACAGTCATTCTCTGGAAACACCATATATTTT.

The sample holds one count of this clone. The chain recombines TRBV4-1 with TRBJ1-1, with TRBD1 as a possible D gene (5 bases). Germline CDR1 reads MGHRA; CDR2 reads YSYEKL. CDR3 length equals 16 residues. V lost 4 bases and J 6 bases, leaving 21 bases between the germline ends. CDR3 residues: CASSLSGGGLVSEAFF. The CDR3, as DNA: TGCGCCAGCAGCCTCTCCGGCGGGGGGTTGGTCTCTGAAGCTTTCTTT.

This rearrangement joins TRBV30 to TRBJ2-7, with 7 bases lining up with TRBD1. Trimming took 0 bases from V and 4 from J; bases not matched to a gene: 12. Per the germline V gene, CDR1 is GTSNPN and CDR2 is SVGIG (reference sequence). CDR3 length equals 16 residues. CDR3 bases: TGTGCCTGGAGTGTATATCGACAGGGTCAATGGTACGAGCAGTACTTC. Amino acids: CAWSVYRQGQWYEQYF.

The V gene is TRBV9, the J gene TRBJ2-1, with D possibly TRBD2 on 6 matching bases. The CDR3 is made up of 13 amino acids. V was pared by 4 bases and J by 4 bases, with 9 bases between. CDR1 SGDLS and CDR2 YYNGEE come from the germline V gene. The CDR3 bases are TGTGCCAGCAGCCCGGGACTTTACAATGAGCAGTTCTTC. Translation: CASSPGLYNEQFF.

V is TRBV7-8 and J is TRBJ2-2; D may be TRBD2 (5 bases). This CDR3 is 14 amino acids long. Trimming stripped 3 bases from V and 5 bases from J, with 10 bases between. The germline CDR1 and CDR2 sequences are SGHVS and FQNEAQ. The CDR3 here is CASSFYRGTGELFF. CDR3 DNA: TGTGCCAGCAGCTTCTACAGAGGGACCGGGGAGCTGTTTTTT.

Here the CDR3 DNA reads TGTGCCAGTAGGGACTCAGCGAACACCGGGGAGCTGTTTTTT. This translates into CASRDSANTGELFF. This chain uses TRBV19 with TRBJ2-2; weak D call: TRBD2 (5 bases). Germline V gives CDR1 LNHDA, CDR2 SQIVND (reference sequence). CDR3 length equals 14 residues. Between the trimmed V and J ends, which lost 6 bases and 0 bases, there was a span of 8 bases.